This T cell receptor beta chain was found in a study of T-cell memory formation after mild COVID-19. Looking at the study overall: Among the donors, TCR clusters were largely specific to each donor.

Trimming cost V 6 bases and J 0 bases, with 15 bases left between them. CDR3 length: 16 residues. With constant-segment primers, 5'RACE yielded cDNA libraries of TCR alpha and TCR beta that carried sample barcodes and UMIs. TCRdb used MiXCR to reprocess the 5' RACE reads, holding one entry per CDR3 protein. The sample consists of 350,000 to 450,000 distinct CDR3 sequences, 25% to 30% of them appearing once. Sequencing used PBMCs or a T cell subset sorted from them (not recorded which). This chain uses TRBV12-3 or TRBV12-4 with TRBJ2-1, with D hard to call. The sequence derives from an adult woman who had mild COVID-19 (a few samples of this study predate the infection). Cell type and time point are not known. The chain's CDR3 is CASRGSHRVSYNEQFF. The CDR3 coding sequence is TGTGCCAGCAGGGGCTCTCATAGGGTCTCCTACAATGAGCAGTTCTTC.